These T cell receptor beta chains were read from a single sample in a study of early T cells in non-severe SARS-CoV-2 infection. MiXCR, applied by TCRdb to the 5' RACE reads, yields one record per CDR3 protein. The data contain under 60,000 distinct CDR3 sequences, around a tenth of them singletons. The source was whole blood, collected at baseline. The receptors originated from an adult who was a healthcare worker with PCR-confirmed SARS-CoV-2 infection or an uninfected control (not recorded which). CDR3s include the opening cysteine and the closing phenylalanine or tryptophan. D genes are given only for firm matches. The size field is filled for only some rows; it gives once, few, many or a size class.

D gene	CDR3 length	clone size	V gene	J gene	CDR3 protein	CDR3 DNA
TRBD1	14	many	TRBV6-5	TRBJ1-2	CASRRGQGSYGYTF	TGTGCCAGCAGGAGGGGACAGGGGAGCTATGGCTACACCTTC
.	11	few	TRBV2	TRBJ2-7	CASSDLGTQYF	TGTGCCAGCAGTGACTTGGGAACCCAGTACTTC
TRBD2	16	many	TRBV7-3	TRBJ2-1	CASSPTSGWSYNEQFF	TGTGCCAGCAGCCCCACTAGCGGGTGGTCCTACAATGAGCAGTTCTTC
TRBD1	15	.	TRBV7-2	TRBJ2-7	CASSLGRDRGYEQYF	TGTGCCAGCAGCTTAGGCCGGGACAGGGGGTACGAGCAGTACTTC
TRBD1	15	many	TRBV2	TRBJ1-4	CASKGGHATNEKLFF	TGTGCCAGCAAAGGGGGCCACGCAACTAATGAAAAACTGTTTTTT
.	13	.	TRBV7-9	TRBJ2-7	CASSFGSAGEQYF	TGTGCCAGCAGCTTTGGTAGCGCGGGCGAGCAGTACTTC
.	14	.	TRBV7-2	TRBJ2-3	CASSNEGTGDTQYF	TGTGCCAGCAGCAACGAAGGCACGGGAGATACGCAGTATTTT
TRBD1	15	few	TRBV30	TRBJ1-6	CAWIRGPKGDRPLHF	TGTGCCTGGATACGAGGGCCTAAGGGGGACAGACCCCTCCACTTT
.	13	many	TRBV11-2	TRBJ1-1	CASSLSGYTEAFF	TGTGCCAGCAGCCTGTCCGGGTACACTGAAGCTTTCTTT
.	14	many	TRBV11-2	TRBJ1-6	CASSLLAADSPLHF	TGTGCCAGCAGCTTATTGGCAGCAGATTCACCCCTCCACTTT